Described below is a single T cell receptor beta chain sequence and its context. The antigen is not known. TCRdb's table, derived via immunoSEQ multiplex PCR, lists solely in-frame clones and lacks some. The sample has about 85,000 clones, roughly four fifths seen once. This record comes from a study of graft-versus-host responses after intestinal transplantation. Turning to the study itself: Anti-thymocyte globulin was used for induction in all recipients, who then took tacrolimus and steroids for roughly 3 years.

CDR1 and CDR2 from the germline V gene are MDHEN and SYDVKM. The junction had 4 bases not matched to a gene; V was cut back by 11 bases and J by 6 bases. This CDR3 contains 11 residues. Study results and limitations: Graft-donor T cell macrochimerism in patients accompanied high graft-versus-host to host-versus-graft clonal ratios in allografts. Early post-transplant HvG declines were associated with peak circulating GvH clone levels. There were GvH clones found in recipient marrow, and some of them appeared first in ileum or blood.

The sequence derives from a human donor who received an intestinal transplant. The gene calls are TRBV28 and TRBJ2-1, with 7 bases that match TRBD1. Material: unstimulated CD8+ T cells sorted from spleen or lymph node cells, obtained before intestinal transplant. This chain's CDR3 is CAGRQGNEQFF. CDR3 nucleotide sequence: TGTGCCGGTCGACAGGGCAATGAGCAGTTCTTC. Full variable domain (remainder filled in from reference TRBV28 and TRBJ2-1): DVKVTQSSRYLVKRTGEKVFLECVQDMDHENMFWYRQDPGLGLRLIYFSYDVKMKEKGDIPEGYSVSREKKERFSLILESASTNQTSMYLCAGRQGNEQFFGPGTRLTVL.